These 29 T cell receptor beta chains share one sample of origin, sequenced in a study of blood T cell repertoires in COVID-19. Only in-frame clones appear in the TCRdb table, and some are missing; sequencing was by immunoSEQ multiplex PCR. Of around 450,000 clones in the sample, about 90% were seen once. Input material: PBMCs or T cells enriched from blood (not recorded which). The source of these receptors is a young man who had recovered from COVID-19.

The rearrangement joins TRBV29-1 to TRBJ1-3; 7 nucleotides match TRBD1. This CDR3 comprises 14 residues. Trimming removed 1 base from V and 2 bases from J; junction bases left unmatched: 2. Germline CDR1 and CDR2: SQVTM and ANQGSEA. CDR3 region: CSVEGGQAGNTIYF. CDR3 nucleotides: TGCAGCGTTGAAGGAGGACAGGCTGGAAACACCATATATTTT.

This rearrangement joins TRBV19 to TRBJ2-6; TRBD1 is a possible D gene (5 bases). The CDR3 covers 15 residues. V was clipped by 7 bases and J by 4 bases, with 14 bases between them. Germline V gene data show CDR1 as LNHDA and CDR2 as SQIVND (reference sequence). DNA of the CDR3: TGTGCCAGTAAAGTGGGGCCGGAGGGGGCCAACGTCCTGACTTTC. This gives the protein CASKVGPEGANVLTF. The full variable domain, rest sourced from reference TRBV19 and TRBJ2-6, is DGGITQSPKYLFRKEGQNVTLSCEQNLNHDAMYWYRQDPGQGLRLIYYSQIVNDFQKGDIAEGYSVSREKKESFPLTVTSAQKNPTAFYLCASKVGPEGANVLTFGAGSRLTVL.

The V and J genes are TRBV7-8 and TRBJ2-7; the match to TRBD1 covers 9 bases. CDR3 length: 16 amino acids. Germline values: CDR1 SGHVS, CDR2 FQNEAQ. With 4 bases clipped from V and 5 bases from J, the junction kept 12 bases outside the gene matches. CDR3 nucleotides: TGTGCCAGCAGCTCTCAGGAAGGACAGGGGTGGGACGAGCAGTACTTC. Its translation: CASSSQEGQGWDEQYF.

In its sample, this clone was seen once. The chain is built from TRBV7-6 and TRBJ1-5; 8 bases map to TRBD1. The CDR3 contains 15 residues. Germline CDR1 is SGHVS and CDR2 is FNYEAQ. J lost 8 bases, V lost 1 base, and 7 bases had no gene match. The CDR3 nucleotides read TGTGCCAGCAGCTTAGAGCCGACAGGGGACAAGCCCCAGCATTTT. Translating gives CASSLEPTGDKPQHF.

The chain's CDR3 is CASSEQGGRGYTF. CDR3 nucleotide sequence: TGCGCCAGCAGCGAACAGGGCGGTCGGGGCTACACCTTC. The chain combines TRBV5-1 with TRBJ1-2; D is possibly TRBD1 (6 bases). Germline V CDR1 and CDR2: SGHRS, YFSETQ. This CDR3 comprises 13 residues. V was pared by 4 bases and J by 8 bases, with 15 bases between.

A single count supports this clone. V and J are TRBV28 and TRBJ1-1, with 9 bases lining up with TRBD1. Germline CDR1 MDHEN, CDR2 SYDVKM. The CDR3 length is 13 residues. Trimming cost V 6 bases and J 4 bases; bases outside gene matches: 3. In DNA, the CDR3 is TGTGCCAGCAGACAGGGGGCGTTCACTGAAGCTTTCTTT. It yields the protein CASRQGAFTEAFF. The whole variable domain, remainder taken from reference TRBV28 and TRBJ1-1, is DVKVTQSSRYLVKRTGEKVFLECVQDMDHENMFWYRQDPGLGLRLIYFSYDVKMKEKGDIPEGYSVSREKKERFSLILESASTNQTSMYLCASRQGAFTEAFFGQGTRLTVV.

This clone has just a few counts. The chain links TRBV5-1 to TRBJ1-6, with a tentative D call TRBD1 (5 bases). Germline CDR1 SGHRS, CDR2 YFSETQ. This CDR3 is built from 14 residues. The V and J ends lost 2 bases and 7 bases respectively, with 10 bases between them. The CDR3 sequence is CASSLQDGNSPLHF. In DNA form, the CDR3 reads TGCGCCAGCAGCTTACAGGACGGGAATTCACCCCTCCACTTT.

The chain has TRBV14 and TRBJ1-1; D may be TRBD1 (6 bases). Trimming took off 0 bases at V and 3 bases at J, with 20 bases between the two ends. Germline CDR1 reads SGHDN; CDR2 reads FVKESK. The CDR3 extends over 18 amino acids. The chain's CDR3 is CASSQDRQGRRFDTEAFF. CDR3 nucleotides: TGTGCCAGCAGCCAAGACCGGCAGGGGCGAAGGTTTGACACTGAAGCTTTCTTT.

J is TRBJ1-5 and V is TRBV12-5, with 8 bases fitting TRBD1. The CDR3 covers 13 residues. Germline values: CDR1 LGHNT, CDR2 FRNRAP. The junction had 6 bases not matched to a gene; V was cut back by 9 bases and J by 5 bases. The CDR3 is CASRDRTDQPQHF. In DNA, the CDR3 is TGTGCTAGCCGGGACAGGACCGATCAGCCCCAGCATTTT.

This chain uses TRBV28 with TRBJ2-7; 7 bases line up with TRBD1. Germline V gene lookup returns CDR1 MDHEN and CDR2 SYDVKM. With 7 bases clipped from V and 2 bases from J, the junction kept 11 bases outside the gene matches. The CDR3 spans 15 residues. The CDR3 region has the DNA TGTGCCAGCACCCTAGGGGGCAGGGCTACCTACGAGCAGTACTTC. Translation gives CASTLGGRATYEQYF.

The chain has TRBV19 and TRBJ1-1, with D possibly matching TRBD1 (6 bases). Germline loops: CDR1 LNHDA, CDR2 SQIVND (reference sequence). With 2 bases removed from V and 7 bases from J, the gap between germline ends came to 14 bases. The CDR3 has 14 amino acids. The CDR3 protein is CASSINRVWNEAFF. The CDR3 nucleotides read TGTGCCAGTAGTATAAACAGGGTTTGGAATGAAGCTTTCTTT. The full variable domain, its missing parts supplied by reference TRBV19 and TRBJ1-1, is DGGITQSPKYLFRKEGQNVTLSCEQNLNHDAMYWYRQDPGQGLRLIYYSQIVNDFQKGDIAEGYSVSREKKESFPLTVTSAQKNPTAFYLCASSINRVWNEAFFGQGTRLTVV.

This chain uses TRBV19 with TRBJ1-1; a possible D gene is TRBD1 (6 bases). The CDR3 is 15 residues long. Germline CDR1 is LNHDA and CDR2 is SQIVND (reference sequence). The V end was cut by 5 bases, the J end by 3 bases, with 16 bases between. CDR3 DNA: TGTGCCAGTAGTGCCTGGACAGTCGGGGACACTGAAGCTTTCTTT. It specifies CASSAWTVGDTEAFF.

The gene calls are TRBV19 and TRBJ1-5; 12 bases line up with TRBD1. The germline V gene encodes CDR1 LNHDA and CDR2 SQIVND (reference sequence). Losses at the gene ends were 5 bases for V and 4 bases for J; bases not matched to a gene: 6. The CDR3 is made up of 16 amino acids. The DNA for the CDR3 is TGTGCCAGTAGTTCCGGGACAGGGGGCTCAAATCAGCCCCAGCATTTT. Amino acid sequence: CASSSGTGGSNQPQHF.

This sequence joins TRBV5-5 and TRBJ2-7, with 10 bases that match TRBD1. The CDR3 totals 16 residues. Germline V lookup: CDR1 SGHKS, CDR2 YYEKEE (reference sequence). The junction had 12 bases not matched to a gene; V was cut back by 5 bases and J by 4 bases. CDR3 residues: CASRLGPDRGTYEQYF. The CDR3 DNA is TGTGCCAGCAGATTAGGACCGGACAGGGGGACGTACGAGCAGTACTTC.

Here the CDR3 reads CASRNWGRRADTQYF. CDR3 DNA: TGTGCCAGCAGAAATTGGGGCAGACGAGCAGATACGCAGTATTTT. The J gene is TRBJ2-3, the V gene TRBV11-2; D is perhaps TRBD1 (5 bases). The CDR3 is made up of 15 amino acids. V lost 6 bases to trimming and J lost 4 bases, with 17 bases between them. CDR1 SGHAT and CDR2 FQNNGV come from the germline V gene.

V and J are TRBV3-1 (or the pseudogene TRBV3-2) and TRBJ1-1, with 8 nucleotides matching TRBD1. CDR1 is LGHDT, CDR2 YNNKEL, per germline (reference sequence). This CDR3 is built from 13 residues. The V and J ends lost 4 bases and 7 bases, in that order; junction bases with no gene match: 5. DNA of the CDR3: TGTGCCAGCAGCCCCCGGACAGGGAGTGAAGCTTTCTTT. Residues: CASSPRTGSEAFF.

The V gene is TRBV9, the J gene TRBJ2-7; 10 nucleotides line up with TRBD1. Per germline, CDR1 SGDLS and CDR2 YYNGEE. V dropped 3 bases and J dropped 3; count of bases not matched to a gene: 3. The CDR3 is 14 residues long. CDR3 sequence (DNA): TGTGCCAGCAGCGCCTGGGACAGGGGCTACGAGCAGTACTTC. This gives the protein CASSAWDRGYEQYF.

The chain uses TRBV14 and TRBJ2-6; no firm D call. This CDR3 region has 15 residues. V lost 3 bases to trimming and J lost 0 bases, with 6 bases between them. Germline V CDR1 and CDR2: SGHDN, FVKESK. CDR3 nucleotides: TGTGCCAGCAGCCAGCGGTACTCTGGGGCCAACGTCCTGACTTTC. It is translated as CASSQRYSGANVLTF.

The rearrangement joins TRBV7-3 to TRBJ1-6, with 10 nucleotides matching TRBD1. The CDR3 extends over 14 amino acids. V was pared by 4 bases and J by 6 bases, with 0 bases of the junction left unmatched. Germline CDR1 SGHTA, CDR2 FQGTGA. The CDR3 is CASSWDRGNSPLHF. CDR3 DNA: TGTGCCAGCAGCTGGGACAGGGGTAATTCACCCCTCCACTTT.

The rearrangement joins TRBV7-3 to TRBJ1-1; 9 nucleotides agree with TRBD1. This CDR3 has 15 amino acids. V lost 5 bases and J lost 8; bases outside the gene matches: 12. Germline CDR1 and CDR2: SGHTA and FQGTGA. CDR3 protein: CASSADSTGGWEAFF. The CDR3 DNA sequence: TGTGCCAGCAGCGCTGACTCTACAGGGGGCTGGGAAGCTTTCTTT.

Details on this clone: Other DNA sequences in the same sample also yield this CDR3. This sequence joins TRBV5-1 and TRBJ1-2, with TRBD1 matching 9 bases. This CDR3 has 13 residues. Germline V gene data show CDR1 as SGHRS and CDR2 as YFSETQ. The trim removed 3 bases at V and 11 bases at J, leaving 8 bases unmatched. The CDR3 spells CASSSGQGNGYTF. CDR3 DNA: TGCGCCAGCAGCTCGGGACAGGGTAACGGGTACACCTTC.

This chain links TRBV10-3 with TRBJ1-5, with D possibly matching TRBD1 (5 bases). V lost 5 bases, J lost 4 bases, and 9 bases lay in between. Germline V gene sequence: CDR1 ENHRY, CDR2 SYGVKD. The CDR3 is made up of 13 amino acids. The CDR3 protein is CAISPGDNQPQHF. CDR3 coding DNA: TGTGCCATCAGTCCGGGGGATAATCAGCCCCAGCATTTT.

The chain links TRBV6-6 to TRBJ1-6; no clear D. Germline V gene lookup returns CDR1 MNHNY and CDR2 SVGAGI (reference sequence). The V end was cut by 1 base, the J end by 10 bases, with 14 bases between. The CDR3 is made up of 15 amino acids. The CDR3 reads CASSYFDGRRSPLHF. CDR3 DNA: TGTGCCAGCAGTTACTTCGACGGGAGGCGGTCACCCCTCCACTTT.

V usage is TRBV5-1 and J usage is TRBJ1-4; D gene unclear. V was pared by 3 bases and J by 0 bases, with 12 bases between. This CDR3 has 16 amino acids. The germline gives CDR1 SGHRS, CDR2 YFSETQ. The CDR3 DNA reads as TGCGCCAGCAGCTCTGGACGGGATGCAACTAATGAAAAACTGTTTTTT. This encodes CASSSGRDATNEKLFF.

V usage is TRBV3-1 (or the pseudogene TRBV3-2) and J usage is TRBJ2-1; 8 bases agree with TRBD2. The CDR3 extends over 14 amino acids. Trimming removed 8 bases from V and 8 bases from J; junction bases left unmatched: 11. In germline, CDR1 is LGHDT, CDR2 YNNKEL (reference sequence). In DNA, the CDR3 is TGTGCCAGCGGGTCCGGGGGGGCAGGGTATGAGCAGTTCTTC. The encoded protein is CASGSGGAGYEQFF.

The chain couples TRBV19 to TRBJ1-5; D remains ambiguous. The CDR3 runs to 15 residues. The V end lost 0 bases, the J end lost 0 bases, and 6 bases lay between the germline ends. CDR1 is LNHDA, CDR2 SQIVND, per germline (reference sequence). This CDR3 is CASSIDSYSNQPQHF. Written as DNA, the CDR3 is TGTGCCAGTAGTATAGACAGTTATAGCAATCAGCCCCAGCATTTT.

This clone has a single count. This chain joins TRBV24-1 and TRBJ2-1; D is ambiguous. V was clipped by 7 bases and J by 0 bases, with 6 bases between them. The CDR3 has 13 residues. Germline CDR1 and CDR2: KGHDR and SFDVKD. The CDR3 DNA sequence: TGTGCCACCAGCCCGAGCTCCTACAATGAGCAGTTCTTC. It specifies CATSPSSYNEQFF.

This chain connects TRBV7-3 to TRBJ1-2; the match to TRBD1 covers 9 bases. The CDR3 is made up of 13 amino acids. Germline V gene lookup returns CDR1 SGHTA and CDR2 FQGTGA. The V segment lost 7 bases and the J segment 13 bases; nucleotides outside the gene matches: 13. The CDR3 is CASKATSGTGLTF. DNA for the CDR3: TGTGCCAGCAAGGCTACGTCCGGGACAGGGCTCACCTTC. The full variable domain, with the rest looked up from reference TRBV7-3 and TRBJ1-2, is GAGVSQTPSNKVTEKGKYVELRCDPISGHTALYWYRQSLGQGPEFLIYFQGTGAADDSGLPNDRFFAVRPEGSVSTLKIQRTERGDSAVYLCASKATSGTGLTFGSGTRLTVV.

The chain joins TRBV5-1 to TRBJ2-3; the D gene is possibly TRBD2 (5 bases). Trimming pared 6 bases from V and 0 bases from J, leaving 11 bases between. Germline loops: CDR1 SGHRS, CDR2 YFSETQ. The CDR3 length is 14 residues. The CDR3 spells CASKGRTSTDTQYF. As DNA, the CDR3 is TGCGCCAGCAAAGGCAGGACTAGCACAGATACGCAGTATTTT.